This T cell receptor beta chain was captured by sequencing in a study of OX40 agonist ivuxolimab in advanced cancers. The study's findings and limits: Certain nonresponding patients likewise had low normalized T-cell clonal expansion. The study did not work out the antigen specificity of the expanded peripheral T cells.

Data came from immunoSEQ multiplex PCR; TCRdb stores just in-frame clones and leaves some out. The repertoire has approximately 40,000 clones, around nine tenths of them found once; the top ten carry over 10%. A note on this clone: What it binds is unknown.

J gave up 4 bases and V 6 bases, and 6 bases lay outside the gene matches. The CDR3 runs to 14 residues. Looked up from germline, CDR1 is MNHNS and CDR2 is SASEGT. This TCR derives from an adult with an advanced solid tumor such as melanoma, head and neck, liver or kidney cancer. The input for sequencing was CD4+ or CD8+ T cells sorted from blood, taken in a trial of the OX40 agonist ivuxolimab. The chain uses TRBV6-1 and TRBJ1-1, with TRBD1 matching 9 bases. The CDR3 DNA reads TGTGCCAGCAGGCCGGGACAGGGCGGCACTGAAGCTTTCTTT. Translation: CASRPGQGGTEAFF.